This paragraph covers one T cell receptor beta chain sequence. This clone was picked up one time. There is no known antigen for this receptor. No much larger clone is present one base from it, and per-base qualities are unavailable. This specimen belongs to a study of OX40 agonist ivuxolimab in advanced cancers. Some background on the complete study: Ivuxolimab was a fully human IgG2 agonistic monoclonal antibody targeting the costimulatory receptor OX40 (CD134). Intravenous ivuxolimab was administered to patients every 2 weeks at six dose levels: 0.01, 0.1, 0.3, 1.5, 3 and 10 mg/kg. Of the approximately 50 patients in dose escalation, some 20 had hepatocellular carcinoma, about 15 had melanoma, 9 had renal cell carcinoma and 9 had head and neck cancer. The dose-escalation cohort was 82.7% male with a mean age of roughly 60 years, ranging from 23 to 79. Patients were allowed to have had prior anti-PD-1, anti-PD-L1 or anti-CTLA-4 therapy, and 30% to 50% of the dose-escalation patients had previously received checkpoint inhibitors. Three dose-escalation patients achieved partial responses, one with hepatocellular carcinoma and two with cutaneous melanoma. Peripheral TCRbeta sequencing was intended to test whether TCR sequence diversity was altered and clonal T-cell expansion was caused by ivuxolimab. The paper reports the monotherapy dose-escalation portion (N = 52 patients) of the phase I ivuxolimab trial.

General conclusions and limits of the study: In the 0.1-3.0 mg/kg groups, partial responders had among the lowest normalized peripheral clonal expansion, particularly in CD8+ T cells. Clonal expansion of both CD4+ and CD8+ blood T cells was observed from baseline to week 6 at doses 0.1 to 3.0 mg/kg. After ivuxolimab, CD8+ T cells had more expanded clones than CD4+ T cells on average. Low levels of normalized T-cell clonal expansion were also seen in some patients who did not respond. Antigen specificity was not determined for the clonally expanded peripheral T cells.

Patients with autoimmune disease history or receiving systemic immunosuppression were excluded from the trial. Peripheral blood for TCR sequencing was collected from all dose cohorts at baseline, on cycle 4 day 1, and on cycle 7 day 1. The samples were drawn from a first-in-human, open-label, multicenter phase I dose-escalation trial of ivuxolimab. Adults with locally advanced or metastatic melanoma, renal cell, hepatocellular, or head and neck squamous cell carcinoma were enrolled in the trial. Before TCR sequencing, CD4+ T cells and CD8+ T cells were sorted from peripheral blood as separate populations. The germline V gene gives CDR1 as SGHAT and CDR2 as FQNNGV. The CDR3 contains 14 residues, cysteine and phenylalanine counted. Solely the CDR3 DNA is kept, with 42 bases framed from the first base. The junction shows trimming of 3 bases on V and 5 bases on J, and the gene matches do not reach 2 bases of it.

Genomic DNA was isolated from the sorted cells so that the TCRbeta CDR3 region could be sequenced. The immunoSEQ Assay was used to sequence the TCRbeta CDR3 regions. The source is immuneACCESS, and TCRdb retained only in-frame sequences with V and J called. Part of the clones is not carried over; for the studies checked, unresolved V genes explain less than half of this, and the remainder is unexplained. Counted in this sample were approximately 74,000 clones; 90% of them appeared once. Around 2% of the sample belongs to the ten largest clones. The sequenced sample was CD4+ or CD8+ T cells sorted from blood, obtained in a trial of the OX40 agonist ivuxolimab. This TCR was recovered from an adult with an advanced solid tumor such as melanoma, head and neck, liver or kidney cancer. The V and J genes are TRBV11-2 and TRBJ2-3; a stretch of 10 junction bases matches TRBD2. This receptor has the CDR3 CASSFLAGGDTQYF. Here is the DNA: TGTGCCAGCAGCTTTTTAGCGGGGGGAGATACGCAGTATTTT.